Below, 20 T cell receptor beta chains from the same sample are listed, as sequenced in a study of T cells expressing NK-cell markers. One entry per CDR3 protein, without DNA, is what TCRdb gives after re-calling the 5' RACE reads. Across about 180,000 distinct CDR3 sequences, the top ten clones capture about 18% of the sample. The sequencing input was blood T cells: a sorted CD56 or NKG2C T cell subset, CD4+ or CD8+ T cells, or bulk PBMC T cells (not recorded which). The receptors come from a woman aged 18-70 years in good health.

This chain joins TRBV6-1 and TRBJ2-1; TCRdb designates TRBD1, a call that cannot be tested without DNA. Per the germline V gene, CDR1 is MNHNS and CDR2 is SASEGT. The length of the CDR3 is 14 residues. The CDR3 reads CASRARGGYNEQFF.

The chain is built from TRBV29-1 and TRBJ1-4; TCRdb's D call, TRBD1, is unchecked because there is no DNA. Germline assignment: CDR1 SQVTM and CDR2 ANQGSEA. This CDR3 contains 13 residues. CDR3 amino acids: CSVWTATNEKLFF.

V gene TRBV7-2 combines with J gene TRBJ2-7. CDR1 and CDR2 (germline): SGHTA, FQGNSA. This CDR3 is 14 amino acids long. CDR3: CASSNLGFTYEQYF.

The chain combines TRBV11-3 with TRBJ1-1. The CDR3 is 13 residues long. Germline V lookup: CDR1 SGHNT, CDR2 YENEEA. CDR3 residues: CASSVSSNTEAFF.

This chain joins TRBV3-1 and TRBJ2-5; the D gene TCRdb calls, TRBD1, cannot be checked with no DNA. CDR3 length equals 17 residues. CDR1 and CDR2 from the germline V gene are LGHDT and YNNKEL (reference sequence). CDR3 residues: CASSPLTGSGVGETQYF.

CDR3 sequence: CASSAPTDTQYF. This chain joins TRBV5-1 and TRBJ2-3. Germline V lookup: CDR1 SGHRS, CDR2 YFSETQ. The CDR3 is made up of 12 amino acids.

V usage is TRBV29-1 and J usage is TRBJ1-6; TCRdb outputs TRBD1, but without DNA this stays unchecked. CDR1 SQVTM and CDR2 ANQGSEA come from the germline V gene. The CDR3 runs 14 residues. This CDR3 is CSVGVGTDNSPLHF.

The V and J genes are TRBV27 and TRBJ2-5; TCRdb's assignment of TRBD2 cannot be checked, as there is no DNA. CDR3 length equals 14 residues. Per germline, CDR1 MNHEY and CDR2 SMNVEV (reference sequence). The CDR3 protein is CASSRTSGEETQYF.

The rearrangement links TRBV10-3 to TRBJ2-7; TCRdb's D call of TRBD1 is untestable without DNA. CDR1 and CDR2 from the germline V gene are ENHRY and SYGVKD. This CDR3 has 13 residues. CDR3: CAISAGGIGEQYF.

The chain has TRBV10-3 and TRBJ2-5; TCRdb's D call, TRBD1, is unchecked because there is no DNA. The CDR3 is made up of 17 amino acids. Germline V CDR1 and CDR2: ENHRY, SYGVKD. The CDR3 spells CAISTTGTGLFQETQYF.

The rearrangement joins TRBV10-3 to TRBJ1-6; TCRdb calls TRBD1, which cannot be checked without DNA. The germline gives CDR1 ENHRY, CDR2 SYGVKD. The CDR3 contains 14 residues. This CDR3 is CASEHQGDNSPLHF.

This chain connects TRBV5-6 to TRBJ2-7; as DNA is missing, the TRBD2 call by TCRdb cannot be tested. Germline V gene sequence: CDR1 SGHDT, CDR2 YYEEEE. This CDR3 has 14 residues. This chain's CDR3 is CASSLELAAYEQYF. Full variable domain (outside the CDR3, taken from reference TRBV5-6 and TRBJ2-7): DAGVTQSPTHLIKTRGQQVTLRCSPKSGHDTVSWYQQALGQGPQFIFQYYEEEERQRGNFPDRFSGHQFPNYSSELNVNALLLGDSALYLCASSLELAAYEQYFGPGTRLTVT.

The V and J genes are TRBV9 and TRBJ2-1; as DNA is missing, the TRBD2 call by TCRdb cannot be tested. CDR3 length: 15 residues. CDR1 and CDR2 from the germline V gene are SGDLS and YYNGEE. CDR3 residues: CASSTEPSSNGEQFF. The whole variable domain, remainder taken from reference TRBV9 and TRBJ2-1, is DSGVTQTPKHLITATGQRVTLRCSPRSGDLSVYWYQQSLDQGLQFLIQYYNGEERAKGNILERFSAQQFPDLHSELNLSSLELGDSALYFCASSTEPSSNGEQFFGPGTRLTVL.

The V gene is TRBV20-1, the J gene TRBJ2-3; lacking DNA, the TRBD1 call made by TCRdb goes unchecked. This CDR3 has 15 residues. Germline V lookup: CDR1 DFQATT, CDR2 SNEGSKA (reference sequence). CDR3 protein: CSARGSNRFTDTQYF.

The V gene is TRBV7-3, the J gene TRBJ2-4; TCRdb indicates TRBD1, and absent DNA this call remains unverified. CDR3 size: 16 residues. Germline V gene data show CDR1 as SGHTA and CDR2 as FQGTGA. The CDR3: CASSPPGQVAKNIQYF.

The CDR3 reads CASSPQVPNEKLFF. The V call is TRBV5-1, the J call TRBJ1-4; TCRdb's assignment of TRBD1 cannot be checked, as there is no DNA. CDR1 is SGHRS and CDR2 is YFSETQ in the germline V gene. CDR3 length equals 14 residues.

This rearrangement joins TRBV7-2 to TRBJ2-3; the TCRdb call, TRBD2, lacks DNA for checking. The CDR3 contains 14 residues. Germline V gene data show CDR1 as SGHTA and CDR2 as FQGNSA. This chain's CDR3 is CASSLELAGNTQYF.

This rearrangement joins TRBV11-2 to TRBJ2-2; lacking DNA, the TRBD2 call made by TCRdb goes unchecked. The CDR3 extends over 18 amino acids. Germline V gives CDR1 SGHAT, CDR2 FQNNGV. CDR3 in amino acids: CASSPLSGLAQNTGELFF.

J is TRBJ1-2 and V is TRBV29-1. CDR3 length: 14 residues. Per germline, CDR1 SQVTM and CDR2 ANQGSEA. The CDR3 is CSVELANTMSGYTF.

The CDR3 spells CASSHALQGFTEAFF. The chain links TRBV4-1 to TRBJ1-1; TCRdb indicates TRBD1, and absent DNA this call remains unverified. The germline CDR1 and CDR2 sequences are MGHRA and YSYEKL. The CDR3 has 15 amino acids.